The 3 T cell receptor beta chains below all came from one sample that was sequenced in a study of human T cells and chemical hapten exposure. TCRdb reprocessed the RACE reads via MiXCR and lists one record per CDR3 protein. The table shows approximately 260,000 distinct CDR3 sequences, with around 7% occurring only once. Sample time point: pre-sensitization, week 0. Treatment defined: therapeutic diphenylcyclopropenone sensitization with weekly scalp DPC. Sequencing used whole blood, obtained in connection with sensitization to the hapten diphenylcyclopropenone (DPC). The source of these receptors is a man aged 18 to 30 with alopecia areata. Some clones in this sample may be carry-over from other donors' samples.

The chain joins TRBV4-2 to TRBJ1-1, with D possibly being TRBD1 (5 bases). V was trimmed by 6 bases and J by 7 bases, leaving 21 bases between them. The CDR3 loop spans 15 amino acids. Germline CDR1 and CDR2: LGHNA and YNFKEQ. The CDR3 DNA is TGTGCCAGCAGATATATACTCCGGGGGGTAAATGAAGCTTTCTTT. This codes for CASRYILRGVNEAFF.

This clonotype was observed a handful of times. The chain joins TRBV4-3 to TRBJ2-7; D uncertain. The CDR3 covers 14 residues. V shed 0 bases and J shed 1 base, with 7 bases lying between them. Per germline, CDR1 LGHNA and CDR2 YSLEER. The CDR3 reads CASSQDVNSYEQYF. Here the CDR3 DNA reads TGCGCCAGCAGCCAAGATGTAAATTCCTACGAGCAGTACTTC.

This clonotype appeared many times. The genes are TRBV28 and TRBJ2-4, with unresolved D. Germline-derived CDR1 and CDR2 are MDHEN and SYDVKM. This CDR3 spans 13 amino acids. Trimming cost V 5 bases and J 1 base, with 6 bases left between them. CDR3: CASSPPAKNIQYF. The CDR3 bases are TGTGCCAGCAGTCCCCCGGCCAAAAACATTCAGTACTTC.